This T cell receptor beta chain was captured in a study of regulatory T cells in long-lasting Graves disease (dated by TCRdb to the early 2020s). Describing the broader study: Antithyroid drugs had been taken for less than 3 months by newly diagnosed Graves' disease patients. Persistent Graves' disease patients were compared with newly diagnosed Graves' disease patients by peripheral blood TCR sequencing and RNA sequencing. The study was conducted in China and was registered as a clinical trial. A total of roughly 35 samples underwent TCR sequencing: about 13 from persistent and around 20 from newly diagnosed Graves' disease patients. The study at large found these results: The small sample size was acknowledged by the authors as a limitation that may reduce accuracy. Compared with newly diagnosed patients, patients with persistent Graves' disease had lower TCR Shannon entropy and fewer highly expanded clones, which suggests clonal expansion. Sequencing and analysis were limited to the TCR beta chain. Patients with persistent disease shared more public clonotypes (approximately 2,500) than newly diagnosed patients did (966). The study examined only peripheral blood because the primary lesion, thyroid tissue, could not be accessed. Persistent disease showed preferential use of TRBV28, TRBJ1-2 and TRBJ2-5, whereas newly diagnosed disease favored TRBV20-1 and TRBJ2-1.

CDR1 and CDR2 are drawn from the germline V gene: SGHRS, YFSETQ. The CDR3 sequence holds 14 residues, the cysteine and phenylalanine included. The sequence is cut down to CDR3 DNA, 42 bases in frame from base 1. V was cut back by 4 bases and J by 3 bases, leaving a gap of 14 bases between them. Receptors were amplified or captured by multiplex PCR. For sequencing, an Illumina HiSeq 4000 was employed. iRepertoire HTBI primers and Arm-PCR amplification of CDR3 regions were used to construct TCR beta libraries. Before sequencing, the PCR products went through gel purification. Per the original workflow: Across samples, approximately 68 TRBV and approximately 15 TRBJ segments were identified and used for gene usage analysis of CDR3 amino acid clonotypes. Filtered high-quality paired reads were merged into contigs using COPE and FqMerger. BLAST was used to align contigs to IMGT TRBV, TRBD and TRBJ reference genes, with CDR3 defined following IMGT. Any clonotype with a frequency above 0.1% was counted as a highly expanded clone. Shannon entropy served as the measure of repertoire diversity, while the Gini coefficient captured V-J evenness. Public clonotypes were defined as clonotypes shared by more than one individual. TCRdb redid the processing of the public reads, applying fastp at Q25 and MiXCR, and retained in-frame beta chains. Entries are consolidated by CDR3 protein sequence, retaining the most common genes and DNA. The V and J calls were not made by the authors but by TCRdb's processing. This sample lists hundreds of thousands of distinct CDR3 sequences; roughly 15% were detected once. Clones ranked in the top ten supply 22% of the sample.

At least ten counts were recorded for this clonotype. Its antigen specificity is not known. No quality values exist for individual bases; no much larger clone is one base distant. The time point label on this specimen signifies: newly diagnosed GD, antithyroid drugs for less than 3 months. For both TCR sequencing and RNA sequencing, RNA was extracted from PBMCs in TRIzol. The diagnosis of Graves' disease was made according to American Thyroid Association guidelines. The patients came from an endocrinology department in Xi'an, China. Each patient gave roughly 8.4 milliliters of peripheral blood, collected in an EDTA anticoagulant tube. Ficoll Paque Plus density gradient separation was used to isolate PBMCs, and no further T cell sorting was performed. RNA quality was checked with an Agilent 2100 Bioanalyzer and agarose gel, and concentration with a NanoDrop 2000.

The chain is encoded by TRBV5-1 joined to TRBJ2-7; no D gene can be assigned with confidence. This specimen consisted of peripheral blood mononuclear cells (PBMCs), obtained at new diagnosis, from a patient treated with antithyroid drugs. This TCR derives from a female donor with Graves disease. The CDR3 protein sequence reads: CASSPVGLGYEQYF. The DNA sequence is as follows: TGCGCCAGCAGCCCCGTGGGCCTAGGCTACGAGCAGTACTTC.